This record concerns one T cell receptor (beta chain) sequence. The data are from a study of control samples from healthy donors and cancer patients. The CDR3 extends over 12 amino acids. Germline values: CDR1 MNHEY, CDR2 SVGAGI. V was cut by 7 bases and J by 8 bases, with 14 bases left in between. Repertoires were generated with immunoSEQ multiplex PCR, while TCRdb's copy carries only in-frame clones and drops some. Found here are 150,000 or so clones, approximately 96% of them singletons; the top ten hold around 6.2%. The TCR sequence derives from a man aged 35 to 55 in good health. The source material was blood. This chain joins TRBV6-5 and TRBJ1-1; tentatively, D is TRBD1 (5 bases). CDR3 in amino acids: CASISYRMEAFF. The CDR3 DNA reads as TGTGCCAGCATATCATACAGGATGGAAGCTTTCTTT.